The next 9 T cell receptor beta chains were all read from a single sample in a study of T cells after yellow fever vaccination. TCRdb redid the calling of the 5' RACE reads with MiXCR, one entry per CDR3 protein. Counted here are a few hundred thousand distinct CDR3 sequences, roughly 3.5% occurring once; the ten biggest clones make up 20% to 30%. The sample was PBMCs, taken on the day of the yellow fever booster vaccination. Source of these receptors: a man between 18 and 35 years old who received the YFV17D yellow fever vaccine.

This clonotype was counted at least ten times. This chain links TRBV10-2 with TRBJ2-1; D is possibly TRBD1 (6 bases). V was clipped by 1 base and J by 6 bases, with 10 bases between them. This CDR3 is 14 amino acids long. CDR1 and CDR2 from the germline V gene are WSHSY and SAAADI. CDR3 loop: CASSELGRGNEQFF. DNA for the CDR3: TGCGCCAGCAGTGAGTTGGGCAGGGGCAATGAGCAGTTCTTC.

This clonotype showed up many times. The chain uses TRBV5-1 and TRBJ2-1, with D maybe TRBD2 (7 bases). Per germline, CDR1 SGHRS and CDR2 YFSETQ. The CDR3 runs to 12 residues. Trimming took 5 bases from V and 10 from J, leaving 13 bases between them. The CDR3 is CASSFRGAEQFF. The CDR3 bases are TGCGCCAGCAGTTTCCGGGGGGCCGAGCAGTTCTTC.

A few counts support this clonotype. The chain joins TRBV11-3 to TRBJ2-3; D not certain. This CDR3 contains 18 residues. V dropped 1 base and J dropped 4 bases, with 21 bases sitting between them. Germline CDR1 reads SGHNT; CDR2 reads YENEEA. As DNA, the CDR3 is TGTGCCAGCAGCTTAGGCCAACCCTGGACCGTCGAGGCAGATACGCAGTATTTT. Translated: CASSLGQPWTVEADTQYF.

Only a few counts were recorded for this clonotype. This chain connects TRBV6-5 to TRBJ1-5; tentative D call: TRBD1 (6 bases). CDR3 length: 15 amino acids. The V gene lost 2 bases and the J gene lost 5 bases, with 13 bases spanning the gap. The germline gives CDR1 MNHEY, CDR2 SVGAGI. The CDR3 loop is CASSYTTGSDQPQHF. CDR3 nucleotides: TGTGCCAGCAGTTACACCACAGGGTCCGATCAGCCCCAGCATTTT.

The chain employs TRBV18 and TRBJ2-2; 10 bases fit TRBD1. The CDR3 has 17 amino acids. V lost 5 bases, J lost 0 bases, and 6 bases stayed unmatched. Germline assignment: CDR1 KGHSH and CDR2 LQKENI. CDR3 protein: CASSAPGQGTNTGELFF. The CDR3 DNA is TGTGCCAGCTCAGCCCCGGGACAGGGGACGAACACCGGGGAGCTGTTTTTT.

Of note for this clonotype: A single base separates this from a much larger clone, so it may be a read error. The DNA for the CDR3 is TGTGCCAGCAGCCTGGGGACAGGGCTTCTAGAGACCCAGTACTTC. It codes for CASSLGTGLLETQYF. The chain combines TRBV7-8 with TRBJ2-5, with 9 bases that match TRBD1. CDR3 length: 15 residues. The V gene's germline CDR1 is SGHVS and CDR2 FQNEAQ. With V trimmed by 5 bases and J by 4 bases, 8 bases remained unmatched. The variable domain in full, with the rest retrieved from reference TRBV7-8 and TRBJ2-5, is GAGVSQSPRYKVAKRGQDVALRCDPISGHVSLFWYQQALGQGPEFLTYFQNEAQLDKSGLPSDRFFAERPEGSVSTLKIQRTQQEDSAVYLCASSLGTGLLETQYFGPGTRLLVL.

This clonotype came up a few times. This chain links TRBV21-1 with TRBJ1-2; TRBD1, the table's D call, was not compared with the DNA. TRBV21-1 has pseudogene status. This CDR3 contains 14 residues. This CDR3 reads CASSKGQGAIWGNF. The CDR3 bases are TGTGCCAGCAGCAAAGGGCAGGGGGCGATTTGGGGGAACTTC.

The chain joins TRBV7-9 to TRBJ2-5, with 8 bases matching TRBD1. Trimming took 2 bases from V and 2 from J; bases not matched to a gene: 7. Germline V CDR1 and CDR2: SEHNR, FQNEAQ (reference sequence). The CDR3 has 16 residues. The CDR3 sequence is CASSLMPGQGQETQYF. For the CDR3, the DNA is TGTGCCAGCAGCTTAATGCCCGGACAGGGACAAGAGACCCAGTACTTC.

This rearrangement joins TRBV20-1 to TRBJ1-2; TRBD1 is a possible D gene (6 bases). Germline CDR1 and CDR2: DFQATT and SNEGSKA (reference sequence). V gave up 0 bases and J gave up 6 bases, with 11 bases separating them. This CDR3 is built from 13 residues. CDR3 nucleotide sequence: TGCAGTGCTAGAGATTACAGGGCGGATGGCTACACCTTC. It specifies CSARDYRADGYTF.